This passage covers 14 T cell receptor beta chains from one sample sequenced in a study of blood T cell repertoires in COVID-19. Repertoires were generated with immunoSEQ multiplex PCR, while TCRdb's copy carries only in-frame clones and drops some. The sample gives under 100,000 clones, around 85% of which show up once; about a sixth is in the top ten. Sequenced sample: peripheral blood. Receptor source: a man at least 80 years old with active or convalescent COVID-19.

This rearrangement joins TRBV19 to TRBJ1-3; a weak D match, TRBD1 (5 bases). Germline V CDR1 and CDR2: LNHDA, SQIVND (reference sequence). The length of the CDR3 is 16 residues. V gave up 3 bases and J gave up 0 bases, with 12 bases separating them. CDR3 sequence: CASSIFADNSGNTIYF. DNA of the CDR3: TGTGCCAGTAGTATCTTCGCGGACAACTCTGGAAACACCATATATTTT.

This chain links TRBV28 with TRBJ2-7; D is possibly TRBD1 (6 bases). V lost 4 bases and J 0 bases, leaving 13 bases between the germline ends. Per the germline V gene, CDR1 is MDHEN and CDR2 is SYDVKM. The CDR3 loop spans 15 amino acids. CDR3 coding DNA: TGTGCCAGCAGTTCGACAGGCATCTCCTCCTACGAGCAGTACGTC. Translation gives CASSSTGISSYEQYV.

CDR3 nucleotides: TGTGCCAGCAGTCCCCCGGGACAGGGAAACTATGGCTACACCTTC. Protein sequence: CASSPPGQGNYGYTF. This chain joins TRBV6-5 and TRBJ1-2; 9 nucleotides match TRBD1. J was trimmed by 2 bases and V by 5 bases; bases with no gene match: 6. Germline V gene sequence: CDR1 MNHEY, CDR2 SVGAGI. This CDR3 has 15 residues.

The chain employs TRBV5-1 and TRBJ1-2, with D possibly being TRBD1 (5 bases). Looked up from germline, CDR1 is SGHRS and CDR2 is YFSETQ. V gave up 6 bases and J gave up 3 bases, with 9 bases separating them. There are 12 residues in the CDR3. The CDR3 is CASTTGYYGYTF. For the CDR3, the DNA is TGCGCCAGCACCACAGGCTACTATGGCTACACCTTC.

This rearrangement joins TRBV29-1 to TRBJ1-3; TRBD1 agrees at 7 bases. V shed 1 base and J 5 bases; nucleotides not matched to a gene: 17. The CDR3 has 18 amino acids. The V gene's germline CDR1 is SQVTM and CDR2 ANQGSEA. This CDR3 reads CSVEAETGKGVLRNTIYF. CDR3 bases: TGCAGCGTTGAAGCTGAGACAGGGAAGGGGGTGCTGAGAAACACCATATATTTT.

Only one count was recorded for this clone. The chain employs TRBV11-2 and TRBJ2-3, with D unclear. V lost 5 bases and J 5 bases, leaving 8 bases between the germline ends. Looked up from germline, CDR1 is SGHAT and CDR2 is FQNNGV. The CDR3 loop spans 12 amino acids. CDR3 nucleotides: TGTGCCAGCAGCCCCGGTGGAGATACGCAGTATTTT. It yields the protein CASSPGGDTQYF.

The chain carries TRBV19 and TRBJ1-6; 8 bases are shared with TRBD1. V lost 6 bases and J lost 5; bases outside the gene matches: 3. The CDR3 is 14 amino acids. Per the germline V gene, CDR1 is LNHDA and CDR2 is SQIVND (reference sequence). The CDR3 protein is CASRLQGDNSPLHF. The CDR3 bases are TGTGCCAGTAGACTACAGGGGGATAATTCACCCCTCCACTTT. The full variable domain, its missing parts supplied by reference TRBV19 and TRBJ1-6, is DGGITQSPKYLFRKEGQNVTLSCEQNLNHDAMYWYRQDPGQGLRLIYYSQIVNDFQKGDIAEGYSVSREKKESFPLTVTSAQKNPTAFYLCASRLQGDNSPLHFGNGTRLTVT.

This chain joins TRBV5-1 and TRBJ2-7; TRBD1 aligns across 11 bases. Germline loops: CDR1 SGHRS, CDR2 YFSETQ. The J segment lost 4 bases and the V segment lost 3 bases, leaving 3 bases of the junction unmatched. The CDR3 is made up of 14 amino acids. This CDR3 reads CASSSGQGAYEQYV. The CDR3 DNA is TGCGCCAGCAGCTCAGGACAGGGGGCTTACGAGCAGTACGTC.

This clone was counted a single time. The chain uses TRBV7-9 and TRBJ1-1; TRBD1 aligns across 9 bases. The CDR3 is 15 residues long. Germline lookup yields CDR1 SEHNR and CDR2 FQNEAQ (reference sequence). V shed 5 bases, J shed 0 bases, and the junction held 4 bases outside the gene matches. The DNA of the CDR3 is TGTGCCAGCAGCACGGACAGGGGCTTGAACACTGAAGCTTTCTTT. Translated, it gives CASSTDRGLNTEAFF.

The chain has TRBV2 and TRBJ1-2; a weak D match, TRBD1 (6 bases). This CDR3 is 14 amino acids long. Trimming pared 4 bases from V and 4 bases from J, leaving 13 bases between. Germline V gene sequence: CDR1 SNHLY, CDR2 FYNNEI. This CDR3 is CASSGLQGPYGYTF. CDR3 in DNA: TGTGCCAGCAGTGGTTTACAGGGCCCCTATGGCTACACCTTC.

The chain couples TRBV19 to TRBJ1-3; a possible D gene is TRBD1 (5 bases). The CDR3 runs 14 residues. CDR1 is LNHDA and CDR2 is SQIVND in the germline V gene (reference sequence). V was pared by 3 bases and J by 2 bases, with 8 bases between. The DNA for the CDR3 is TGTGCCAGTAGTATTGCAGGGACTGGAAACACCATATATTTT. The encoded protein is CASSIAGTGNTIYF. The full variable domain, with the rest looked up from reference TRBV19 and TRBJ1-3, is DGGITQSPKYLFRKEGQNVTLSCEQNLNHDAMYWYRQDPGQGLRLIYYSQIVNDFQKGDIAEGYSVSREKKESFPLTVTSAQKNPTAFYLCASSIAGTGNTIYFGEGSWLTVV.

The chain uses TRBV12-3 or TRBV12-4 and TRBJ2-5, with D perhaps TRBD2 (6 bases). CDR3 size: 11 residues. The V end lost 3 bases, the J end lost 9 bases, and 8 bases lay between the germline ends. In DNA, the CDR3 is TGTGCCAGCAGTTTGGGAGGCTCCCAGTACTTC. This encodes CASSLGGSQYF.

The V and J genes are TRBV2 and TRBJ1-5, with D possibly TRBD1 on 5 matching bases. Germline loops: CDR1 SNHLY, CDR2 FYNNEI. The CDR3 loop spans 14 amino acids. V lost 4 bases, J lost 5 bases, and 12 bases lay in between. The CDR3 protein is CASSVYGADQPQHF. The CDR3 DNA follows: TGTGCCAGCAGTGTATATGGGGCCGATCAGCCCCAGCATTTT. The full variable domain, rest sourced from reference TRBV2 and TRBJ1-5, is EPEVTQTPSHQVTQMGQEVILRCVPISNHLYFYWYRQILGQKVEFLVSFYNNEISEKSEIFDDQFSVERPDGSNFTLKIRSTKLEDSAMYFCASSVYGADQPQHFGDGTRLSIL.

V usage is TRBV4-1 and J usage is TRBJ1-2; 7 bases map to TRBD1. With V trimmed by 4 bases and J by 5 bases, 7 bases remained unmatched. Looked up from germline, CDR1 is MGHRA and CDR2 is YSYEKL. The CDR3 length is 14 residues. The CDR3: CASSLQGTDYGYTF. CDR3 bases: TGCGCCAGCAGCCTACAGGGGACTGATTATGGCTACACCTTC.